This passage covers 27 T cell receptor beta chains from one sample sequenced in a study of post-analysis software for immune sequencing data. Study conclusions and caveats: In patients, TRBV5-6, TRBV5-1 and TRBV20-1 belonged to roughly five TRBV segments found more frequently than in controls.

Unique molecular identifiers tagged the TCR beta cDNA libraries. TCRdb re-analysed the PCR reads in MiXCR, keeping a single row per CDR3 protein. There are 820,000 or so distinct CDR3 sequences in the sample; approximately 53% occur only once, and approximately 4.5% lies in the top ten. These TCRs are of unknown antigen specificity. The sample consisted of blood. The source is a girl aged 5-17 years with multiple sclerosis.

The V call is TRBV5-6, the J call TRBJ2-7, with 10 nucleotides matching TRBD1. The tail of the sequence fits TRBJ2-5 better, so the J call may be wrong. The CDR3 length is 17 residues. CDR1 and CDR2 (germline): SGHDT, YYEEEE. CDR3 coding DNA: TGTGCCAGCAGCTTGGGGCCCCGGGACAGGGGCCAAGAGACCCAGTACTTC. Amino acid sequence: CASSLGPRDRGQETQYF.

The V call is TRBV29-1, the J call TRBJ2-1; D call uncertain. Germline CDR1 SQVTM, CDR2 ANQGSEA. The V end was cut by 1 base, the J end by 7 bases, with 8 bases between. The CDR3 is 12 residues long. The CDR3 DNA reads TGCAGCGTTGAAGTGTGGGGAAATGAGCAGTTCTTC. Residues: CSVEVWGNEQFF.

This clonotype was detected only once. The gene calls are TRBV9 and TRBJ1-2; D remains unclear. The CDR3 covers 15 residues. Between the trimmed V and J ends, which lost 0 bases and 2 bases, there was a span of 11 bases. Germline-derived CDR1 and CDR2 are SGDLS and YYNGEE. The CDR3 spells CASSVGWVGNYGYTF. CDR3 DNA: TGTGCCAGCAGCGTAGGGTGGGTAGGGAACTATGGCTACACCTTC.

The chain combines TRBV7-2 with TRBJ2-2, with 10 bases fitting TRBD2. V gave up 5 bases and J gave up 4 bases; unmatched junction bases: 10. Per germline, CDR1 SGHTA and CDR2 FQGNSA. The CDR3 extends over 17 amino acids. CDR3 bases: TGTGCCAGCAGCACCATTCGGACTAGCGGATTCACCGGGGAGCTGTTTTTT. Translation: CASSTIRTSGFTGELFF.

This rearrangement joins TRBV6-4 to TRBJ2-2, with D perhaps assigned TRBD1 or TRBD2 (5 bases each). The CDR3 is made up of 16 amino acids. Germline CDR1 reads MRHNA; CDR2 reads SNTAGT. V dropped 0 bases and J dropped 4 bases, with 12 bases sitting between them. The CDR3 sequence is CASSDSGGEVTGELFF. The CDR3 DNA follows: TGTGCCAGCAGTGACTCTGGGGGAGAAGTCACCGGGGAGCTGTTTTTT.

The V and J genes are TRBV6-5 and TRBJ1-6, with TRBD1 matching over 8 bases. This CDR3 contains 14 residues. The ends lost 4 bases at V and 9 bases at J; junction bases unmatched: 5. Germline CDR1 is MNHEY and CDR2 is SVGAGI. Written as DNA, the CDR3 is TGTGCCAGCAGTTCCAGGGGGCGCCGTTCACCCCTCCACTTT. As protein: CASSSRGRRSPLHF.

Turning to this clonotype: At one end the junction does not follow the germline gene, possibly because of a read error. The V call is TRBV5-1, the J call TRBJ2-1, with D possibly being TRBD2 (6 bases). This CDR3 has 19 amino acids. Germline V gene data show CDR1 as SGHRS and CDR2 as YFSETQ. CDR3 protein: CVSSLRRVAREVGYNEQFF. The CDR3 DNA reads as TGCGTCAGCAGCTTGAGGAGGGTGGCGCGTGAAGTCGGGTACAATGAGCAGTTCTTC.

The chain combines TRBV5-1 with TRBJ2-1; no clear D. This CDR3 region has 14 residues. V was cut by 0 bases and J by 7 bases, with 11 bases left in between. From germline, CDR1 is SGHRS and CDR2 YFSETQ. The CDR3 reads CASSLGLLGNEQFF. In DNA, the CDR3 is TGCGCCAGCAGCTTGGGATTGTTGGGTAATGAGCAGTTCTTC.

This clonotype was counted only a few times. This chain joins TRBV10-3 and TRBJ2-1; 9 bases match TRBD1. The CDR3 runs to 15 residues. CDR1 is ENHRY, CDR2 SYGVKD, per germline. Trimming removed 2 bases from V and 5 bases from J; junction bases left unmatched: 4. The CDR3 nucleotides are TGTGCCATCAGTGAGATACAGGGGGCTAACAATGAGCAGTTCTTC. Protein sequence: CAISEIQGANNEQFF.

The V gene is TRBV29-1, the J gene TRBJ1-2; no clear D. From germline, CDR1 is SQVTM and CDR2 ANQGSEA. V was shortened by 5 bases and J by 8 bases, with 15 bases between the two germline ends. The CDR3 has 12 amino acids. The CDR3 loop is CSVWREIGGYTF. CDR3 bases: TGCAGCGTTTGGCGGGAGATTGGGGGCTACACCTTC. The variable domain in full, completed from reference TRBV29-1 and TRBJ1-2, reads SAVISQKPSRDICQRGTSLTIQCQVDSQVTMMFWYRQQPGQSLTLIATANQGSEATYESGFVIDKFPISRPNLTFSTLTVSNMSPEDSSIYLCSVWREIGGYTFGSGTRLTVV.

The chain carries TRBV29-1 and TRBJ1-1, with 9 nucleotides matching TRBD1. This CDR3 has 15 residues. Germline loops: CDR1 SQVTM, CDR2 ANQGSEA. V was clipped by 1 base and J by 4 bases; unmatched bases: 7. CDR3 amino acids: CSVEGTQGAGTEAFF. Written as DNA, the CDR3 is TGCAGCGTTGAAGGGACACAGGGGGCGGGCACTGAAGCTTTCTTT. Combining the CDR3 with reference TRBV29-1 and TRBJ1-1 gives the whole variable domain SAVISQKPSRDICQRGTSLTIQCQVDSQVTMMFWYRQQPGQSLTLIATANQGSEATYESGFVIDKFPISRPNLTFSTLTVSNMSPEDSSIYLCSVEGTQGAGTEAFFGQGTRLTVV.

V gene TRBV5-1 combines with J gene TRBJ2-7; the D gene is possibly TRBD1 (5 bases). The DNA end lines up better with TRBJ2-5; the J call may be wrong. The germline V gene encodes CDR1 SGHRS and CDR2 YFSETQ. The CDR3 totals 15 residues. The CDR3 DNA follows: TGCGCCAGCAGCTTGGTTTTTTCAGGGCAAGAGACCCAGTACTTC. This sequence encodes CASSLVFSGQETQYF.

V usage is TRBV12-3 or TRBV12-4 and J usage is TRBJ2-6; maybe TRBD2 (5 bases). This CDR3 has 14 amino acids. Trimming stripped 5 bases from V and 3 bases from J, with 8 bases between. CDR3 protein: CASSPTIGANVLTF. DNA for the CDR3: TGTGCCAGCAGTCCGACTATTGGGGCCAACGTCCTGACTTTC.

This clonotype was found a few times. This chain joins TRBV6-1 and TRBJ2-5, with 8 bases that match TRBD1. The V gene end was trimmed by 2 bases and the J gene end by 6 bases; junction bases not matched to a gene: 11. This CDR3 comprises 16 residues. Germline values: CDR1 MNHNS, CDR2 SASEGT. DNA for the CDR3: TGTGCCAGCAGTGAATTTGACCAGGGGGCGAGGAAGACCCAGTACTTC. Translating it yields CASSEFDQGARKTQYF.

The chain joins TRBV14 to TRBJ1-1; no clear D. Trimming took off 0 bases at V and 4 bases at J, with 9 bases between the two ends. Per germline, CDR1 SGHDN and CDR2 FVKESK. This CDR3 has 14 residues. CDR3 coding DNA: TGTGCCAGCAGCCAAGACGTCGCAGCCACTGAAGCTTTCTTT. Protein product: CASSQDVAATEAFF.

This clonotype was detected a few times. The CDR3 nucleotides read TGTGCCAGCAGTTCTACAGGGGGTGGCTACACCTTC. Translation gives CASSSTGGGYTF. The V gene is TRBV12-3 or TRBV12-4, the J gene TRBJ1-2, with 8 bases that match TRBD1. The CDR3 extends over 12 amino acids. The V and J ends lost 4 bases and 7 bases, in that order; junction bases with no gene match: 2.

The CDR3 nucleotides are TGTGCCATCAGGGCGCAAGGGAACACTGAAGCTTTCTTT. Translated, it gives CAIRAQGNTEAFF. V gene TRBV10-3 combines with J gene TRBJ1-1, with D hard to call. Looked up from germline, CDR1 is ENHRY and CDR2 is SYGVKD. This CDR3 contains 13 residues. Trimming shortened V by 6 bases and J by 1 base, and 9 bases separated the two germline ends.

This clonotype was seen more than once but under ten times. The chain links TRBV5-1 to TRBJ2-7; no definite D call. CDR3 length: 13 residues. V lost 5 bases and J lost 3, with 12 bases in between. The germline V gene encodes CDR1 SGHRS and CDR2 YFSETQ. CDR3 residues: CASRKLGNYEQYF. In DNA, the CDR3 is TGCGCCAGCAGGAAGCTGGGTAACTACGAGCAGTACTTC.

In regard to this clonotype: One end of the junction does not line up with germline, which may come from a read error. The CDR3 coding sequence is TGTACCAGCAGCCCCGGACAGGGGGTGACCCAGTACTTC. The encoded protein is CTSSPGQGVTQYF. V gene TRBV7-9 combines with J gene TRBJ2-5, with 10 bases identical to TRBD1. Germline-derived CDR1 and CDR2 are SEHNR and FQNEAQ (reference sequence). This CDR3 has 13 amino acids.

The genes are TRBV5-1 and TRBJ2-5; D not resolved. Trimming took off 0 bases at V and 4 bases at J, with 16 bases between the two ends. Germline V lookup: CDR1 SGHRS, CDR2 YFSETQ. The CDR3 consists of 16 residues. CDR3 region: CASSLGTIGGVETQYF. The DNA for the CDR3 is TGCGCCAGCAGCTTGGGAACTATCGGCGGTGTAGAGACCCAGTACTTC.

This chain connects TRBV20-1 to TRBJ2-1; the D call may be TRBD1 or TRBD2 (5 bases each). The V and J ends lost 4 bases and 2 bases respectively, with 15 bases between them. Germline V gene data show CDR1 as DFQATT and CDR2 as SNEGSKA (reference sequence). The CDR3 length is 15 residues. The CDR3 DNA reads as TGCAGTGCTACTAACCGGGACGTAGCCTACAATGAGCAGTTCTTC. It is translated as CSATNRDVAYNEQFF.

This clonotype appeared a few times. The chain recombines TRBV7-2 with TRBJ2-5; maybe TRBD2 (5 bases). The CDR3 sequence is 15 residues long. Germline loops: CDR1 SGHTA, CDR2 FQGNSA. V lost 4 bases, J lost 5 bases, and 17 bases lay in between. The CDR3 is CASSSAEVWFETQYF. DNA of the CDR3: TGTGCCAGCAGCTCCGCGGAGGTGTGGTTCGAGACCCAGTACTTC.

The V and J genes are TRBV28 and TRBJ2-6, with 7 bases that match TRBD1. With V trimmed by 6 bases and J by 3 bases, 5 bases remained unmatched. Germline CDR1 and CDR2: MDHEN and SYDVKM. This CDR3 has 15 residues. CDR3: CASSSGQSGANVLTF. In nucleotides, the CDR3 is TGTGCCAGCAGCTCGGGACAGAGTGGGGCCAACGTCCTGACTTTC. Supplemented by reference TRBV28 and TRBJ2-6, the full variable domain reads DVKVTQSSRYLVKRTGEKVFLECVQDMDHENMFWYRQDPGLGLRLIYFSYDVKMKEKGDIPEGYSVSREKKERFSLILESASTNQTSMYLCASSSGQSGANVLTFGAGSRLTVL.

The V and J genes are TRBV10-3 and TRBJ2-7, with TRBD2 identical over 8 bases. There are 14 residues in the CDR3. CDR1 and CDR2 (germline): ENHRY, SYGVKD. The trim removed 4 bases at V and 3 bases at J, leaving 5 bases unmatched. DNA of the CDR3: TGTGCCATCAGTGGGGGACTAGAGAACTACGAGCAGTACTTC. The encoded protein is CAISGGLENYEQYF.

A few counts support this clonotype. This CDR3 reads CASSLVGLADTQYF. CDR3 DNA: TGTGCCAGCAGCTTGGTCGGACTAGCAGATACGCAGTATTTT. V gene TRBV5-4 combines with J gene TRBJ2-3, with 7 bases aligning to TRBD2. The J segment lost 4 bases and the V segment lost 0 bases, leaving 2 bases of the junction unmatched. The CDR3 runs to 14 residues. The germline V gene encodes CDR1 SGHNT and CDR2 YYREEE (reference sequence).

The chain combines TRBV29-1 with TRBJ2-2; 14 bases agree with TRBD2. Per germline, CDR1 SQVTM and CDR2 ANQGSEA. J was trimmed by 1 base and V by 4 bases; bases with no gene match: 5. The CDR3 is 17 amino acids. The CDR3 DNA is TGCAGCGTTGCTGGGACTAGCGGGAGTGGGAACACCGGGGAGCTGTTTTTT. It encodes CSVAGTSGSGNTGELFF.

CDR3 sequence reads: CASSQARGNSEQYF. CDR3 DNA sequence: TGTGCCAGCAGCCAAGCGAGGGGAAACAGCGAGCAGTACTTC. V gene TRBV4-2 combines with J gene TRBJ2-5, with D perhaps given as TRBD1 or TRBD2 (5 bases each). The J call is in doubt because the DNA end fits TRBJ2-7 better. Germline lookup yields CDR1 LGHNA and CDR2 YNFKEQ. The CDR3 spans 14 residues.